These T cell receptor beta chains were read from a single sample in a study of patients and donors after allogeneic stem cell transplantation. One entry per CDR3 protein results from TCRdb running MiXCR on the RT-PCR reads. The sample lists 150,000 to 200,000 distinct CDR3 sequences, 30% occurring once. Sample: blood, either unsorted or a sorted T cell fraction (not recorded which). These receptors were collected from a human donor who was either an allogeneic HSCT recipient or a stem cell or donor lymphocyte infusion donor (not recorded which). It is not recorded whose cells these are; they may come from a transplant donor. The CDR3 runs from the conserved cysteine through the conserved F or W. The D gene is left open where the match is weak. A row's size may be missing; if present it is once, few, many or a size class.

d_call: NA
j_call: TRBJ2-2
clone_size: few
v_call: TRBV7-3
cdr3_aa: CASSLLLGTGELFF
cdr3_nt: TGTGCCAGCAGCCTTCTCTTGGGCACCGGGGAGCTGTTTTTT

d_call: NA
j_call: TRBJ1-5
clone_size: few
v_call: TRBV4-1
cdr3_aa: CASSQENPYSNQPQHF
cdr3_nt: TGCGCCAGCAGCCAAGAAAATCCCTATAGCAATCAGCCCCAGCATTTT

d_call: TRBD1
j_call: TRBJ2-7
clone_size: NA
v_call: TRBV9
cdr3_aa: CASSDTGTASYEQYF
cdr3_nt: TGTGCCAGCAGCGACACCGGGACAGCCTCCTACGAGCAGTACTTC

d_call: NA
j_call: TRBJ1-1
clone_size: many
v_call: TRBV14
cdr3_aa: CASSQQHLGNTEAFF
cdr3_nt: TGTGCCAGCAGCCAACAACACTTGGGGAACACTGAAGCTTTCTTT

d_call: TRBD2
j_call: TRBJ2-7
clone_size: few
v_call: TRBV20-1
cdr3_aa: CSALLAGTYEQYF
cdr3_nt: TGCAGTGCCCTCCTAGCGGGAACCTACGAGCAGTACTTC

d_call: TRBD1
j_call: TRBJ1-1
clone_size: NA
v_call: TRBV10-3
cdr3_aa: CAIRRTGDTEAFF
cdr3_nt: TGTGCCATCAGACGGACAGGGGACACTGAAGCTTTCTTT

d_call: TRBD1
j_call: TRBJ1-2
clone_size: NA
v_call: TRBV6-5
cdr3_aa: CASSAGGTNYGYTF
cdr3_nt: TGTGCCAGCAGTGCAGGGGGTACTAACTATGGCTACACCTTC

d_call: NA
j_call: TRBJ2-2
clone_size: few
v_call: TRBV12-3/TRBV12-4
cdr3_aa: CASSPTNHFGELFF
cdr3_nt: TGTGCCAGCAGTCCTACGAACCATTTCGGGGAGCTGTTTTTT

d_call: NA
j_call: TRBJ1-2
clone_size: many
v_call: TRBV25-1
cdr3_aa: CASSESRDYGYTF
cdr3_nt: TGTGCCAGCAGTGAGAGCAGGGATTATGGCTACACCTTC

d_call: NA
j_call: TRBJ2-6
clone_size: NA
v_call: TRBV12-3/TRBV12-4
cdr3_aa: CASRSLYAGANVLTF
cdr3_nt: TGTGCCAGCAGGTCCCTTTACGCCGGGGCCAACGTCCTGACTTTC

d_call: TRBD1
j_call: TRBJ2-5
clone_size: once
v_call: TRBV5-1
cdr3_aa: CASTPTGQRETQYF
cdr3_nt: TGCGCCAGCACACCCACGGGACAGAGAGAGACCCAGTACTTC

d_call: NA
j_call: TRBJ1-2
clone_size: few
v_call: TRBV6-5
cdr3_aa: CASTNNREIYGYTF
cdr3_nt: TGTGCCAGCACCAATAACAGAGAAATCTATGGCTACACCTTC

d_call: TRBD2
j_call: TRBJ2-1
clone_size: few
v_call: TRBV10-3
cdr3_aa: CAISRLGGRGNNEQFF
cdr3_nt: TGTGCCATCAGCCGCCTTGGCGGGAGAGGAAACAATGAGCAGTTCTTC

d_call: NA
j_call: TRBJ2-3
clone_size: NA
v_call: TRBV7-2
cdr3_aa: CASSLILLGTDTQYF
cdr3_nt: TGTGCCAGCAGCTTAATACTCCTTGGCACAGATACGCAGTATTTT

d_call: NA
j_call: TRBJ1-1
clone_size: many
v_call: TRBV10-3
cdr3_aa: CAISGLRGSNEAFF
cdr3_nt: TGTGCCATCAGTGGTTTAAGGGGTTCAAATGAAGCTTTCTTT

d_call: NA
j_call: TRBJ2-7
clone_size: NA
v_call: TRBV6-2/TRBV6-3
cdr3_aa: CASEDWKGRRRDEQYF
cdr3_nt: TGTGCCAGCGAGGATTGGAAAGGGCGACGCCGGGACGAGCAGTACTTC

d_call: TRBD2
j_call: TRBJ2-7
clone_size: NA
v_call: TRBV5-1
cdr3_aa: CASSGTSIYEQYF
cdr3_nt: TGCGCCAGCTCCGGGACTAGTATCTACGAGCAGTACTTC

d_call: TRBD1
j_call: TRBJ2-7
clone_size: NA
v_call: TRBV5-1
cdr3_aa: CASSWGQGLGSYEQYF
cdr3_nt: TGCGCCAGCAGCTGGGGACAGGGGCTCGGGTCCTACGAGCAGTACTTC

d_call: NA
j_call: TRBJ2-7
clone_size: NA
v_call: TRBV24-1
cdr3_aa: CATSRATSYEQYF
cdr3_nt: TGTGCCACCAGCCGGGCGACCTCCTACGAGCAGTACTTC

d_call: NA
j_call: TRBJ1-5
clone_size: few
v_call: TRBV12-5
cdr3_aa: CASATGLNQPQHF
cdr3_nt: TGTGCTAGCGCTACAGGGTTAAATCAGCCCCAGCATTTT

d_call: NA
j_call: TRBJ2-1
clone_size: NA
v_call: TRBV15
cdr3_aa: CATSRDQRSKQFF
cdr3_nt: TGTGCCACCAGCAGAGATCAACGATCCAAGCAGTTCTTC

d_call: NA
j_call: TRBJ2-7
clone_size: few
v_call: TRBV5-5
cdr3_aa: CASSLARSNYEQYF
cdr3_nt: TGTGCCAGCAGCTTGGCCAGGTCGAACTACGAGCAGTACTTC

d_call: TRBD1
j_call: TRBJ2-7
clone_size: NA
v_call: TRBV28
cdr3_aa: CASSPPRQGSEQYF
cdr3_nt: TGTGCCAGCAGTCCACCCAGACAGGGTAGCGAGCAGTACTTC

d_call: TRBD2
j_call: TRBJ2-3
clone_size: few
v_call: TRBV2
cdr3_aa: CASILAGEVPTDTQYF
cdr3_nt: TGTGCCAGCATCCTAGCGGGAGAGGTCCCGACAGATACGCAGTATTTT

d_call: TRBD2
j_call: TRBJ2-2
clone_size: NA
v_call: TRBV6-5
cdr3_aa: CASSRLAGVDTGELFF
cdr3_nt: TGTGCCAGCAGTCGACTAGCGGGAGTAGATACCGGGGAGCTGTTTTTT

d_call: TRBD1
j_call: TRBJ2-7
clone_size: many
v_call: TRBV7-9
cdr3_aa: CASSPQGVEQYF
cdr3_nt: TGTGCCAGCAGCCCGCAGGGGGTCGAGCAGTACTTC

d_call: TRBD2
j_call: TRBJ2-7
clone_size: NA
v_call: TRBV13
cdr3_aa: CASSTTSGRAYEQYF
cdr3_nt: TGTGCCAGCAGCACCACTAGCGGGAGGGCCTACGAGCAGTACTTC

d_call: NA
j_call: TRBJ1-5
clone_size: NA
v_call: TRBV19
cdr3_aa: CASTGRGDQPQHF
cdr3_nt: TGTGCCAGTACGGGGCGGGGAGATCAGCCCCAGCATTTT

d_call: TRBD2
j_call: TRBJ2-1
clone_size: few
v_call: TRBV10-3
cdr3_aa: CAISGSGREDNEQFF
cdr3_nt: TGTGCCATCAGTGGGAGCGGGAGAGAGGACAATGAGCAGTTCTTC

d_call: TRBD1
j_call: TRBJ2-3
clone_size: once
v_call: TRBV4-3
cdr3_aa: CASSQRPGTGSTDTQYF
cdr3_nt: TGCGCCAGCAGCCAACGCCCCGGGACAGGAAGCACAGATACGCAGTATTTT

d_call: TRBD1
j_call: TRBJ1-1
clone_size: few
v_call: TRBV12-3/TRBV12-4
cdr3_aa: CASSTTGGIAEAFF
cdr3_nt: TGTGCCAGCAGTACAACAGGGGGGATTGCTGAAGCTTTCTTT

d_call: NA
j_call: TRBJ1-6
clone_size: few
v_call: TRBV7-8
cdr3_aa: CASSLPPLGSYNSPLHF
cdr3_nt: TGTGCCAGCAGCTTACCCCCCCTTGGGTCCTATAATTCACCCCTCCACTTT

d_call: TRBD1
j_call: TRBJ2-5
clone_size: NA
v_call: TRBV28
cdr3_aa: CASSLSRGHWETQYF
cdr3_nt: TGTGCCAGCAGTTTATCAAGGGGGCATTGGGAGACCCAGTACTTC

d_call: NA
j_call: TRBJ2-3
clone_size: NA
v_call: TRBV29-1
cdr3_aa: CSVRRWERSTDTQYF
cdr3_nt: TGCAGCGTTCGGCGATGGGAGAGGAGCACAGATACGCAGTATTTT

d_call: TRBD1
j_call: TRBJ1-5
clone_size: many
v_call: TRBV12-3/TRBV12-4
cdr3_aa: CASSTGEEQPQHF
cdr3_nt: TGTGCCAGCAGTACAGGGGAGGAGCAGCCCCAGCATTTT

d_call: TRBD1
j_call: TRBJ2-7
clone_size: few
v_call: TRBV6-2/TRBV6-3
cdr3_aa: CASSSADRWYEQYF
cdr3_nt: TGTGCCAGCAGTTCTGCGGACAGGTGGTACGAGCAGTACTTC

d_call: TRBD2
j_call: TRBJ2-7
clone_size: NA
v_call: TRBV6-2/TRBV6-3
cdr3_aa: CASSSYLAGFLSYEQYF
cdr3_nt: TGTGCCAGCAGTTCTTATCTAGCGGGTTTCTTATCCTACGAGCAGTACTTC

d_call: TRBD2
j_call: TRBJ2-7
clone_size: NA
v_call: TRBV4-3
cdr3_aa: CASSQAGGPYEQYF
cdr3_nt: TGCGCCAGCAGCCAAGCGGGAGGGCCCTACGAGCAGTACTTC

d_call: NA
j_call: TRBJ1-1
clone_size: NA
v_call: TRBV20-1
cdr3_aa: CSARDWRDAARNTEAFF
cdr3_nt: TGCAGTGCTAGAGATTGGCGGGACGCCGCACGGAACACTGAAGCTTTCTTT

d_call: TRBD2
j_call: TRBJ2-7
clone_size: NA
v_call: TRBV14
cdr3_aa: CASSQDLTSGSGSSYEQYF
cdr3_nt: TGTGCCAGCAGCCAAGATCTAACTAGCGGGAGTGGGAGCTCCTACGAGCAGTACTTC

d_call: NA
j_call: TRBJ2-5
clone_size: NA
v_call: TRBV20-1
cdr3_aa: CSASRPGTRETQYF
cdr3_nt: TGCAGTGCCAGTAGGCCAGGGACAAGAGAGACCCAGTACTTC

d_call: TRBD1
j_call: TRBJ1-5
clone_size: few
v_call: TRBV20-1
cdr3_aa: CSATFSTGVDNQPQHF
cdr3_nt: TGCAGTGCTACGTTCTCCACAGGGGTGGATAATCAGCCCCAGCATTTT

d_call: NA
j_call: TRBJ1-4
clone_size: NA
v_call: TRBV28
cdr3_aa: CASQRPATNEKLFF
cdr3_nt: TGTGCCAGTCAACGACCTGCAACTAATGAAAAACTGTTTTTT

d_call: NA
j_call: TRBJ1-2
clone_size: many
v_call: TRBV5-5
cdr3_aa: CASTFGIRTANYGYTF
cdr3_nt: TGTGCCAGCACCTTCGGCATTCGGACAGCTAACTATGGCTACACCTTC

d_call: TRBD2
j_call: TRBJ2-1
clone_size: many
v_call: TRBV6-6
cdr3_aa: CASSYQALLAAFYNEQFF
cdr3_nt: TGTGCCAGCAGTTACCAAGCCTTACTAGCGGCATTTTACAATGAGCAGTTCTTC

d_call: TRBD2
j_call: TRBJ2-1
clone_size: few
v_call: TRBV7-9
cdr3_aa: CASTPGRLAGYSYNEQFF
cdr3_nt: TGTGCCAGCACCCCGGGGCGGCTAGCGGGATACTCCTACAATGAGCAGTTCTTC

d_call: NA
j_call: TRBJ1-1
clone_size: few
v_call: TRBV6-6
cdr3_aa: CASSYPPQIAGPNAEAFF
cdr3_nt: TGTGCCAGCAGTTACCCTCCCCAGATTGCAGGCCCAAACGCTGAAGCTTTCTTT

d_call: TRBD1
j_call: TRBJ1-4
clone_size: NA
v_call: TRBV29-1
cdr3_aa: CSVQRTTGGRGEKLFF
cdr3_nt: TGCAGCGTTCAACGCACAACAGGGGGCAGAGGTGAAAAACTGTTTTTT

d_call: NA
j_call: TRBJ1-2
clone_size: few
v_call: TRBV18
cdr3_aa: CASSPSTANYGYTF
cdr3_nt: TGTGCCAGCTCACCCTCGACAGCTAACTATGGCTACACCTTC

d_call: NA
j_call: TRBJ1-1
clone_size: NA
v_call: TRBV24-1
cdr3_aa: CATRAGQMNTEAFF
cdr3_nt: TGTGCCACCAGGGCCGGACAGATGAACACTGAAGCTTTCTTT

d_call: TRBD1
j_call: TRBJ1-5
clone_size: NA
v_call: TRBV7-2
cdr3_aa: CASSLRTGGNQPQHF
cdr3_nt: TGTGCCAGCAGCCTCCGGACAGGGGGCAATCAGCCCCAGCATTTT

d_call: TRBD2
j_call: TRBJ2-3
clone_size: NA
v_call: TRBV11-2
cdr3_aa: CASSFHPGGLGTDTQYF
cdr3_nt: TGTGCCAGCAGCTTTCATCCGGGAGGGCTTGGCACAGATACGCAGTATTTT

d_call: TRBD2
j_call: TRBJ2-3
clone_size: NA
v_call: TRBV6-5
cdr3_aa: CASSYWGGVTDTQYF
cdr3_nt: TGTGCCAGCAGTTACTGGGGAGGGGTCACAGATACGCAGTATTTT

d_call: NA
j_call: TRBJ1-1
clone_size: NA
v_call: TRBV24-1
cdr3_aa: CATSEGNTEAFF
cdr3_nt: TGTGCCACCAGTGAGGGGAACACTGAAGCTTTCTTT

d_call: TRBD2
j_call: TRBJ2-5
clone_size: NA
v_call: TRBV7-7
cdr3_aa: CASSRGLAEETQYF
cdr3_nt: TGTGCTAGCAGCCGCGGGCTAGCGGAAGAGACCCAGTACTTC

d_call: NA
j_call: TRBJ2-1
clone_size: NA
v_call: TRBV28
cdr3_aa: CASSWRTILDEQFF
cdr3_nt: TGTGCCAGCAGTTGGCGGACTATATTAGATGAGCAGTTCTTC

d_call: NA
j_call: TRBJ2-5
clone_size: NA
v_call: TRBV6-5
cdr3_aa: CASSSWTALGETQYF
cdr3_nt: TGTGCCAGCAGTTCCTGGACAGCCCTGGGGGAGACCCAGTACTTC

d_call: NA
j_call: TRBJ2-7
clone_size: few
v_call: TRBV20-1
cdr3_aa: CSASPLDLSYEQYF
cdr3_nt: TGCAGTGCTAGCCCACTTGACCTCTCCTACGAGCAGTACTTC